This TCR beta chain was captured by sequencing in a study of blood T cell repertoires in COVID-19. Assay: immunoSEQ multiplex PCR; the TCRdb copy retains only in-frame clones and omits some. The table includes more than 65,000 clones, 82% detected once. This clone came up a few times. Other DNA sequences in the sample encode the same CDR3. V gave up 3 bases and J gave up 2 bases, with 3 bases separating them. This CDR3 is built from 11 residues. Looked up from germline, CDR1 is SGHDT and CDR2 is YYEEEE. This receptor was taken from a woman aged 80 or older with acute or convalescent COVID-19. The rearrangement joins TRBV5-6 to TRBJ2-7; no clear D. The sample was peripheral blood. The CDR3: CASSSAYEQYF. CDR3 sequence (DNA): TGTGCCAGCAGCTCCGCCTACGAGCAGTACTTC.